The 3 T cell receptor beta chains below come from one sample, sequenced in a study of post-analysis software for immune sequencing data. TCR beta cDNA libraries included unique molecular identifiers. In TCRdb, the PCR reads were re-called with MiXCR into one record per CDR3 protein. Among hundreds of thousands of distinct CDR3 sequences listed, 55% to 70% were seen once. Study-wide results and caveats: Patients used five TRBV segments, including TRBV5-6, TRBV5-1 and TRBV20-1, more often than controls.

These TCRs' antigens remain unknown. Sequencing was done on a sample of blood. All receptors come from a girl aged 2-10 years with multiple sclerosis.

This chain joins TRBV7-2 and TRBJ2-7, with D perhaps being TRBD1 or TRBD2 (6 bases each). The germline CDR1 and CDR2 sequences are SGHTA and FQGNSA. V was pared by 9 bases and J by 2 bases, with 17 bases between. CDR3 size: 14 residues. This CDR3 reads CASWSGAEAYEQYF. CDR3 nucleotide sequence: TGTGCCAGTTGGTCGGGGGCGGAGGCCTACGAGCAGTACTTC.

This clonotype was observed once. V gene TRBV5-1 combines with J gene TRBJ2-3; TRBD2 is a possible D gene (5 bases). The CDR3 has 15 amino acids. Germline assignment: CDR1 SGHRS and CDR2 YFSETQ. V dropped 2 bases and J dropped 2 bases, with 12 bases sitting between them. CDR3 loop: CASSFIPGFTDTQYF. The DNA for the CDR3 is TGCGCCAGCAGCTTCATCCCGGGATTCACAGATACGCAGTATTTT.

The chain carries TRBV7-2 and TRBJ1-2; D is unclear. The CDR3 spans 15 residues. V shed 4 bases and J shed 3 bases, with 15 bases lying between them. In germline, CDR1 is SGHTA, CDR2 FQGNSA. CDR3 amino acids: CASSSVLFQHYGYTF. The CDR3 DNA reads as TGTGCCAGCAGCTCGGTTTTGTTCCAGCACTATGGCTACACCTTC.